This T cell receptor beta chain was sequenced for a study of OX40 agonist ivuxolimab in advanced cancers. Across the whole study: Patients took ivuxolimab, an agonistic anti-OX40 (CD134) antibody. Cohort: 75% to 90% men, mean age 60, aged about 23 to 80.

Study-wide results and limits: On average, CD8+ T cells showed a greater number of expanded clones than CD4+. The CD4+ and CD8+ T cells in the blood had expanded clonally by week 6 at 0.1 to 3.0 mg/kg.

Points on this clone: Its matching antigen is unknown.

Repertoires were generated with immunoSEQ multiplex PCR, while TCRdb's copy carries only in-frame clones and drops some. The table includes around 67,000 clones, about 85% detected once. This clonotype was sampled from an adult with an advanced solid tumor such as melanoma, head and neck, liver or kidney cancer. Material: CD4+ or CD8+ T cells sorted from blood, obtained in a trial of the OX40 agonist ivuxolimab.

The CDR3 region is CASSEVGTGELFF. The CDR3 DNA reads TGTGCCAGCAGTGAAGTGGGAACCGGGGAGCTGTTTTTT. The chain recombines TRBV6-1 with TRBJ2-2; D unresolved. This CDR3 has 13 amino acids. The ends were cut back, 1 base at V and 5 bases at J, with 5 bases in the middle. The V gene's germline CDR1 is MNHNS and CDR2 SASEGT.